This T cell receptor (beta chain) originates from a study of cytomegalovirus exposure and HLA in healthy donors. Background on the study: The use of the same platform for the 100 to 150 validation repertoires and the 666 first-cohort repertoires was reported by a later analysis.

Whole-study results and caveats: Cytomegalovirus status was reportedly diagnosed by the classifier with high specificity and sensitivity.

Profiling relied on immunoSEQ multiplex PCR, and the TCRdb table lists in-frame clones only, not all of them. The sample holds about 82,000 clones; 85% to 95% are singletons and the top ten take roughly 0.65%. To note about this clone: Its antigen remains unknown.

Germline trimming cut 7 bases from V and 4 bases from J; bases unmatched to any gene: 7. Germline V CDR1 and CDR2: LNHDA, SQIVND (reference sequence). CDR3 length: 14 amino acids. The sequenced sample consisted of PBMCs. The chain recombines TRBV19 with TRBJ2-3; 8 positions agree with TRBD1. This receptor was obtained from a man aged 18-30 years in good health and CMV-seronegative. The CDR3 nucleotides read TGTGCCAGTACCTCGATGACAGGGGCAGATACGCAGTATTTT. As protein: CASTSMTGADTQYF. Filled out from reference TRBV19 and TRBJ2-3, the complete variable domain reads DGGITQSPKYLFRKEGQNVTLSCEQNLNHDAMYWYRQDPGQGLRLIYYSQIVNDFQKGDIAEGYSVSREKKESFPLTVTSAQKNPTAFYLCASTSMTGADTQYFGPGTRLTVL.